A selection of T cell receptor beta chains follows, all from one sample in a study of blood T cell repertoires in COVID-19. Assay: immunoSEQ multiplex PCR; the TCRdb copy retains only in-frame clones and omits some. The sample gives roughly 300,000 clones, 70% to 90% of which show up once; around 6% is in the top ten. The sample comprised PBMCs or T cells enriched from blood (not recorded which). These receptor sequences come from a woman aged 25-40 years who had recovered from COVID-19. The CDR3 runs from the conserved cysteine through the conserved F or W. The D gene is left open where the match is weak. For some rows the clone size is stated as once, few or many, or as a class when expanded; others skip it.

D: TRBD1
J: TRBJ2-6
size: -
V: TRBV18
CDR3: CASSENRGSGANVLTF
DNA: TGTGCCAGCTCAGAGAACAGGGGCTCTGGGGCCAACGTCCTGACTTTC

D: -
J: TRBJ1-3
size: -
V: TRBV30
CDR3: CAWSAGFAGNTIYF
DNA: TGTGCCTGGAGTGCAGGGTTCGCTGGAAACACCATATATTTT

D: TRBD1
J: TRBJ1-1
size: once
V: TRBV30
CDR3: CAWRPRGRGTEAFF
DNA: TGTGCCTGGAGACCCAGGGGGCGAGGAACTGAAGCTTTCTTT

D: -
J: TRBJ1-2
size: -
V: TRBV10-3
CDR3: CAISESRAGISYGYTF
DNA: TGTGCCATCAGTGAGTCGAGGGCAGGTATTTCCTATGGCTACACCTTC

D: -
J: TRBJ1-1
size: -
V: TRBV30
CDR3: CAWSLGARGDTEAFF
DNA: TGTGCCTGGAGTCTCGGGGCGCGGGGTGACACTGAAGCTTTCTTT

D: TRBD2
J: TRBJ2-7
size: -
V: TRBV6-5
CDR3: CASSSRGLAGGREQYF
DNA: TGTGCCAGCAGTTCCCGAGGACTAGCGGGGGGTAGAGAGCAGTACTTC

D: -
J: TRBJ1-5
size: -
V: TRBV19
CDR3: CASTMAGLQPQHF
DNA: TGTGCCAGTACCATGGCAGGCCTTCAGCCCCAGCATTTT

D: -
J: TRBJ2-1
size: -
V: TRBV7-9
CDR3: CASQRGSFQFF
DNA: TGTGCCAGCCAAAGGGGGTCTTTTCAGTTCTTC

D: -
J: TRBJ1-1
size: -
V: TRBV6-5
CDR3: CASSPTGRGTEAFF
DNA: TGTGCCAGCAGTCCTACAGGGAGAGGCACTGAAGCTTTCTTT

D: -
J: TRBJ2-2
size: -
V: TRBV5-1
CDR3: CASSRAGTPDTGELFF
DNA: TGCGCCAGCAGCCGAGCCGGGACACCGGACACCGGGGAGCTGTTTTTT

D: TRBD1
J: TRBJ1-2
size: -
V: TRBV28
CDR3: CASSLSPTTGSNYGYTF
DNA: TGTGCCAGCAGTTTATCCCCTACGACAGGGTCAAACTATGGCTACACCTTC

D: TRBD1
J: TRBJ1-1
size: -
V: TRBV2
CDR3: CASRGQGAEAFF
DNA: TGTGCCAGCAGGGGACAGGGGGCTGAAGCTTTCTTT